Each of the 11 T cell receptor beta chains below was sequenced from the same sample in a study of shared clonotypes between healthy human individuals. Data came from immunoSEQ multiplex PCR; TCRdb stores just in-frame clones and leaves some out. The sample includes around 1.9 million clones, roughly 93% of them seen just once. Terminally differentiated effector memory CD45RA+ cells were excluded by CCR7 positive selection of CD45RO-negative cells. Sample: naive CD8+ T cells from PBMCs. These receptors all stem from a man younger than 35 in good health. Some clones in this sample may be carry-over from other donors' samples.

The rearrangement joins TRBV6-5 to TRBJ2-5; the D gene is possibly TRBD2 (7 bases). Germline lookup yields CDR1 MNHEY and CDR2 SVGAGI. The V gene lost 5 bases and the J gene lost 5 bases, with 15 bases spanning the gap. CDR3 length: 14 residues. The CDR3 protein is CASSQGGGGETQYF. CDR3 coding DNA: TGTGCCAGCAGTCAAGGAGGGGGAGGGGAGACCCAGTACTTC.

The chain employs TRBV6-1 and TRBJ2-7; D tentatively reads TRBD1 or TRBD2 (5 bases each). The CDR3 spans 16 residues. Between the trimmed V and J ends, which lost 1 base and 4 bases, there was a span of 17 bases. CDR1 MNHNS and CDR2 SASEGT come from the germline V gene. CDR3 region: CASSEVGTHVKYEQYF. The CDR3 bases are TGTGCCAGCAGTGAAGTCGGGACCCATGTTAAATACGAGCAGTACTTC.

The chain carries TRBV5-8 and TRBJ1-5; 10 bases align to TRBD1. This CDR3 has 16 residues. J was trimmed by 5 bases and V by 0 bases; bases with no gene match: 5. Germline V gives CDR1 SGHTS, CDR2 YDEGEE. CDR3 residues: CASSLVWDRGDQPQHF. DNA of the CDR3: TGTGCCAGCAGCTTGGTTTGGGACAGGGGAGATCAGCCCCAGCATTTT.

V is TRBV5-8 and J is TRBJ2-7; 7 positions agree with TRBD1. The CDR3 spans 14 residues. With 0 bases clipped from V and 3 bases from J, the junction kept 3 bases outside the gene matches. The germline gives CDR1 SGHTS, CDR2 YDEGEE. This CDR3 is CASSLETGFYEQYF. The CDR3 bases are TGTGCCAGCAGCTTGGAGACAGGGTTCTACGAGCAGTACTTC.

The rearrangement links TRBV9 to TRBJ1-2, with D maybe TRBD1 (5 bases). V was cut by 4 bases and J by 4 bases, with 11 bases left in between. This CDR3 is 13 amino acids long. The germline gives CDR1 SGDLS, CDR2 YYNGEE. Written as DNA, the CDR3 is TGTGCCAGCAGCTCTCAGGGCGGCTATGGCTACACCTTC. Amino acid sequence: CASSSQGGYGYTF.

The V gene is TRBV27, the J gene TRBJ2-1, with 9 positions matching TRBD1. Trimming removed 5 bases from V and 1 base from J; junction bases left unmatched: 6. Germline CDR1 is MNHEY and CDR2 is SMNVEV (reference sequence). This CDR3 has 16 residues. CDR3 loop: CASSDIGQGSYNEQFF. The CDR3 nucleotides are TGTGCCAGCAGTGATATAGGACAGGGGTCCTACAATGAGCAGTTCTTC.

The chain links TRBV4-1 to TRBJ2-2; TRBD1 matches 12 bases. This CDR3 contains 15 residues. The V gene end was trimmed by 3 bases and the J gene end by 6 bases; junction bases not matched to a gene: 2. CDR1 and CDR2 from the germline V gene are MGHRA and YSYEKL. Written as DNA, the CDR3 is TGCGCCAGCAGCCACCGGGACAGGGGGCCCGGGGAGCTGTTTTTT. It translates to CASSHRDRGPGELFF.

This chain links TRBV19 with TRBJ2-7; D tentatively reads TRBD1 or TRBD2 (5 bases each). The CDR3 sequence is 14 residues long. Germline V gives CDR1 LNHDA, CDR2 SQIVND (reference sequence). V was clipped by 5 bases and J by 3 bases, with 14 bases between them. CDR3 sequence: CASSSGAQVYEQYF. CDR3 DNA: TGTGCCAGTAGTTCCGGGGCGCAGGTCTACGAGCAGTACTTC.

The chain uses TRBV10-2 and TRBJ1-4; 7 nucleotides line up with TRBD1. The CDR3 has 15 amino acids. Germline loops: CDR1 WSHSY, CDR2 SAAADI. V dropped 6 bases and J dropped 4; count of bases not matched to a gene: 8. The CDR3 sequence: CASRSRDRDNEKLFF. Here the CDR3 DNA reads TGCGCCAGCAGATCAAGAGACAGGGATAATGAAAAACTGTTTTTT.

Worth noting for this clone: A much larger clone sits a single nucleotide away, making a read error possible. The J gene is TRBJ2-1, the V gene TRBV14; 8 positions agree with TRBD2. The CDR3 extends over 15 amino acids. Germline V gives CDR1 SGHDN, CDR2 FVKESK. The junction had 3 bases not matched to a gene; V was cut back by 5 bases and J by 0 bases. CDR3 sequence reads: CASSAGTSSYNEQFF. DNA of the CDR3: TGTGCCAGCAGCGCCGGGACTAGCTCCTACAATGAGCAGTTCTTC.

Concerning this clone: Other DNA variants within this sample encode the same CDR3. The chain uses TRBV19 and TRBJ2-2; tentatively, D is TRBD1 (6 bases). The germline V and J ends were trimmed by 2 bases and 6 bases, with 10 bases remaining between them. The V gene's germline CDR1 is LNHDA and CDR2 SQIVND (reference sequence). The CDR3 length is 14 residues. The CDR3 protein is CASSILGGAGELFF. The CDR3 DNA reads TGTGCCAGTAGTATATTAGGGGGAGCCGGGGAGCTGTTTTTT.